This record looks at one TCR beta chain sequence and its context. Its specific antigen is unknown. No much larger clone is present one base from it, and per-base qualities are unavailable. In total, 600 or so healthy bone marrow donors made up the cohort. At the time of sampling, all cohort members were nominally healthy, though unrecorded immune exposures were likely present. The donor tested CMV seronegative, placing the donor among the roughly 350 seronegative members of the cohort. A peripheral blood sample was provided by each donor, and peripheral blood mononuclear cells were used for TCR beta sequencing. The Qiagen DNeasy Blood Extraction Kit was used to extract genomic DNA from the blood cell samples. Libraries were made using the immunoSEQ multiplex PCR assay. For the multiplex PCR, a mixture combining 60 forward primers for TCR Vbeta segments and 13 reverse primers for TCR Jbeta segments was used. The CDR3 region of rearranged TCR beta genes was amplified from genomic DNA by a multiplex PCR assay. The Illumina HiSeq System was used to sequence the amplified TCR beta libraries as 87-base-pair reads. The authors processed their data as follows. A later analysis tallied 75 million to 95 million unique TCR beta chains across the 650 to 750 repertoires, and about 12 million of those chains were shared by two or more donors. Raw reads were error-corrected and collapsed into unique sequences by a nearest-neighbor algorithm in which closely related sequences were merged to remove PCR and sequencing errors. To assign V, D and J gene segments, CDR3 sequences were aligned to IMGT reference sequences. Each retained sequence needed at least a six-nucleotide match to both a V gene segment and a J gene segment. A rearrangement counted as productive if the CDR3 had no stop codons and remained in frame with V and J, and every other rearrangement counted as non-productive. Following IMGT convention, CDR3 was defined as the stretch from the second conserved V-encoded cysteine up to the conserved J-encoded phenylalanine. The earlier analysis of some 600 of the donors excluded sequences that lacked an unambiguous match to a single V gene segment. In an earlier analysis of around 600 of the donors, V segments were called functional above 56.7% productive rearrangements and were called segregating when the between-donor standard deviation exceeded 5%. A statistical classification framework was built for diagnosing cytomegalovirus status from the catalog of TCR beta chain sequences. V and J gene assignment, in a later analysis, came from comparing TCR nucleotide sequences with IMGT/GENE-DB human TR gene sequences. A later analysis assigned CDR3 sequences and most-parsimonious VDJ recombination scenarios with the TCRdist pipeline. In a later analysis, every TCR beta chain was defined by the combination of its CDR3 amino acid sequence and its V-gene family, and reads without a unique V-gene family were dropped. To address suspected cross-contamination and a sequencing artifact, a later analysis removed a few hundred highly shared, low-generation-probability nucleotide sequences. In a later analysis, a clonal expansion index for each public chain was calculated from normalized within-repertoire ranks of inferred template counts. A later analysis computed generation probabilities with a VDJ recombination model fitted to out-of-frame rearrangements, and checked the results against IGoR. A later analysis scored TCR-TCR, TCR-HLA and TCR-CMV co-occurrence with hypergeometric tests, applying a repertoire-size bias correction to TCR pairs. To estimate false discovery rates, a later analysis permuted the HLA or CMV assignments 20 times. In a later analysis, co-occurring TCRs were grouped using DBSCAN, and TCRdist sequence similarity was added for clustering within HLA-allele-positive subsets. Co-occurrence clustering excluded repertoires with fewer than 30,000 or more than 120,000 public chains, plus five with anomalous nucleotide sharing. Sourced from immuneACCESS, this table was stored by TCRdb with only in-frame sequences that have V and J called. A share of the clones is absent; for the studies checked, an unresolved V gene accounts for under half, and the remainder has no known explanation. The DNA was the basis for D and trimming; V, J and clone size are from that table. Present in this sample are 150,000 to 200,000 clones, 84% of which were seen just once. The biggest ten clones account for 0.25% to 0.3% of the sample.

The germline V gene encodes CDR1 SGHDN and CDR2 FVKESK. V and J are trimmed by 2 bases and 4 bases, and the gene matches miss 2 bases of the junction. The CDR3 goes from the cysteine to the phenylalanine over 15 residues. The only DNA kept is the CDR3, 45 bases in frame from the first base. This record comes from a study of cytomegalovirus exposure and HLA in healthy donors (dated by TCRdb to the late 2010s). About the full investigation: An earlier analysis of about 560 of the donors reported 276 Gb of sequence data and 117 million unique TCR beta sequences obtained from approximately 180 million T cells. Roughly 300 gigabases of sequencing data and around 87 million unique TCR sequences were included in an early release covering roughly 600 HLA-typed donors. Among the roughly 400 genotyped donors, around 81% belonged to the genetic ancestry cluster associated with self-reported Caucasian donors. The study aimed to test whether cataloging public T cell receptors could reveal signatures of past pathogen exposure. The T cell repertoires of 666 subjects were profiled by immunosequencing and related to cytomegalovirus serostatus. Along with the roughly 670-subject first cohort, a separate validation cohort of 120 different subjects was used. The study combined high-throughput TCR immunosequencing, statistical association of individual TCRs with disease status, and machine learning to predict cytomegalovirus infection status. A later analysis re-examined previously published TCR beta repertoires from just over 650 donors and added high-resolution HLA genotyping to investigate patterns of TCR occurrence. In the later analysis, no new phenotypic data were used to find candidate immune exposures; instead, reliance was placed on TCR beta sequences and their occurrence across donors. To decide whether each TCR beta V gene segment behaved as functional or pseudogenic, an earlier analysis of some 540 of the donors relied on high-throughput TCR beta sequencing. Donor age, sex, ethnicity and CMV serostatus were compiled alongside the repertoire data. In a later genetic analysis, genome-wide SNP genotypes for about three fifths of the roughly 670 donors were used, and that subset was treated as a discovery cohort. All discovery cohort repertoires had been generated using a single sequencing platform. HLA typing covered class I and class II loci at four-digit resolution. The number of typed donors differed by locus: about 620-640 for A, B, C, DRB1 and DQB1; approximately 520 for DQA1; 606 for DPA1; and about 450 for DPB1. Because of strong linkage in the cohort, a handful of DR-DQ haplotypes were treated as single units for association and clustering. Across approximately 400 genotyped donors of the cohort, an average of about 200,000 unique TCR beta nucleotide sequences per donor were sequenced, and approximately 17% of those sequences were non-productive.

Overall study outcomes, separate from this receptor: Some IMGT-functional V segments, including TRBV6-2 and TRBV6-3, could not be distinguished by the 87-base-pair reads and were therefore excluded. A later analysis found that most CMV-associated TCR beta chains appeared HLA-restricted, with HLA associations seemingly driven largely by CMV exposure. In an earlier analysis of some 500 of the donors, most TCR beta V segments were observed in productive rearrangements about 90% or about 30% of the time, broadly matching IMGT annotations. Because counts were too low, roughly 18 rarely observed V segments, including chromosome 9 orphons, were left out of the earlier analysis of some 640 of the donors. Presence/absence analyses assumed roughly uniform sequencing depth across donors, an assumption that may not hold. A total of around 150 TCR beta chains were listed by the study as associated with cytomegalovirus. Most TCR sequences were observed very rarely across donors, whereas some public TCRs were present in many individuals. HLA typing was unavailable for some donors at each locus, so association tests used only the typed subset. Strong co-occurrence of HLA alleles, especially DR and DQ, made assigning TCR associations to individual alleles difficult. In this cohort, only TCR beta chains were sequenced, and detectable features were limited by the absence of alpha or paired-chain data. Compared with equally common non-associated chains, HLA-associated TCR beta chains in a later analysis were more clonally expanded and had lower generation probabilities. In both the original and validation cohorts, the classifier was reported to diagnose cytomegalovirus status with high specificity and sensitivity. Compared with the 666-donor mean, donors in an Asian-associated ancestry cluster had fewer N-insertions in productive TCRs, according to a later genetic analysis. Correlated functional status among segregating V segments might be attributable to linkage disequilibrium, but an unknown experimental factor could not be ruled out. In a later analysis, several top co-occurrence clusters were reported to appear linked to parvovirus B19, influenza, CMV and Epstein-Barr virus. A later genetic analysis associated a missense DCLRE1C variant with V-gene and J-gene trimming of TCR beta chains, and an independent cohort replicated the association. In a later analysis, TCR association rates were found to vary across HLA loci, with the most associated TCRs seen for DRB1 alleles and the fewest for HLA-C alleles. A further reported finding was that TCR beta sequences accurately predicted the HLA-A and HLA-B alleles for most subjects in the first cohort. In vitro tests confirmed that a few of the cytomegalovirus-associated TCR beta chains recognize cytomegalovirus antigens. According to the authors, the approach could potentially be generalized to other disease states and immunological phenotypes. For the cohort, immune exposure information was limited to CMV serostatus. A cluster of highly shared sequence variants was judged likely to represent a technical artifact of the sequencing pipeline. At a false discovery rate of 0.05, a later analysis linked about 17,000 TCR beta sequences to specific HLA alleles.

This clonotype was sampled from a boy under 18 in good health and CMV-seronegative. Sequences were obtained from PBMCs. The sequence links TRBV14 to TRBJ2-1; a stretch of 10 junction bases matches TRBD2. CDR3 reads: CASSQTSGNYNEQFF. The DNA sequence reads TGTGCCAGCAGCCAAACTAGCGGGAATTACAATGAGCAGTTCTTC.